This TCR beta chain was recorded in a study of cytomegalovirus exposure and HLA in healthy donors. It was with 60 Vbeta and 13 Jbeta primers that the PCR ran. Data came from immunoSEQ multiplex PCR; TCRdb stores just in-frame clones and leaves some out. The table lists about 150,000 clones, around 73% of them singletons. Findings and limits, study-wide: Among TCR beta chains, those listed as cytomegalovirus-associated numbered approximately 150.

Details on this clone: What it recognizes is unknown.

The CDR3 has 17 residues. V gave up 4 bases and J gave up 9 bases; unmatched junction bases: 13. Germline V gene data show CDR1 as MNHEY and CDR2 as SMNVEV (reference sequence). Although they were nominally healthy when sampled, donors likely had unrecorded immune exposures. The V gene is TRBV27, the J gene TRBJ2-3; the match to TRBD2 covers 13 bases. The TCR comes from a young woman in good health and CMV-seronegative. The sequenced material came from PBMCs. The CDR3 DNA sequence: TGTGCCAGCAGTTCCCCCCCTGGACTAGCGGGAGCCCGAACGCAGTATTTT. This codes for CASSSPPGLAGARTQYF.